Below, one T cell receptor (beta chain) is given with its context. Its antigen is still unknown. TCRdb itself ran the reads through MiXCR, one entry per CDR3 protein. The sample lists about 330,000 distinct CDR3 sequences; approximately 30% were seen once. The data belong to a study of T cell repertoires in cytomegalovirus infection. The CDR3 extends over 20 amino acids. The germline gives CDR1 LGHNA, CDR2 YSLEER. V lost 1 base to trimming and J lost 0 bases, with 19 bases between them. The chain links TRBV4-3 to TRBJ2-6; D is ambiguous. The sequenced sample was cultured PBMCs, obtained from culture after CMV antigen stimulation. This clonotype was obtained from a human donor in good health (CMV status not recorded). Some clones in this sample may be carry-over from other donors' samples. CDR3 protein: CASSQAHSPFLYSGANVLTF. DNA of the CDR3: TGCGCCAGCAGCCAAGCCCATTCACCTTTCCTTTACTCTGGGGCCAACGTCCTGACTTTC.